Below are 9 T cell receptor beta chains sequenced from a single sample in a study of vaccination and CD4 T cells after COVID-19. Treatment indicated: roughly ten-day PBMC culture with coronavirus spike peptide pools or control peptides (ViraFEST assay). Investigators obtained the unexposed donor's CD4+ T cells before the COVID-19 pandemic (2011-2018). Sequencing of the DNA from cultured CD4+ T cells was carried out with the Oncomine TCR Beta short-read assay. Using the QIAamp micro DNA kit, genomic DNA was extracted from the CD4+ T cells that had been cultured. TCRdb re-called the PCR reads through MiXCR, storing one row per CDR3 protein. Of about 9,400 distinct CDR3 sequences in the sample, about 33% were seen once. For these TCRs, the target antigens are not known. Sequencing was done on a sample of CD4+ T cells from blood, cultured in vitro. The receptors stem from a human donor in good health.

The DNA of the CDR3 is TGTGCCGGTAGGATAACTCCCGGGGGCCGAGCTTTCTTT. This gives the protein CAGRITPGGRAFF. This sequence joins TRBV28 and TRBJ1-1; weak D call: TRBD1 (6 bases). The length of the CDR3 is 13 residues. Trimming shortened V by 11 bases and J by 10 bases, and 23 bases separated the two germline ends. Germline CDR1 reads MDHEN; CDR2 reads SYDVKM. Full variable domain (remainder filled in from reference TRBV28 and TRBJ1-1): DVKVTQSSRYLVKRTGEKVFLECVQDMDHENMFWYRQDPGLGLRLIYFSYDVKMKEKGDIPEGYSVSREKKERFSLILESASTNQTSMYLCAGRITPGGRAFFGQGTRLTVV.

V gene TRBV30 combines with J gene TRBJ2-7, with no clear D. There are 13 residues in the CDR3. Per the germline V gene, CDR1 is GTSNPN and CDR2 is SVGIG (reference sequence). With 0 bases removed from V and 0 bases from J, the gap between germline ends came to 6 bases. CDR3 amino acids: CAWSVGNSYEQYF. CDR3 sequence (DNA): TGTGCCTGGAGTGTAGGGAACTCCTACGAGCAGTACTTC.

The chain employs TRBV25-1 and TRBJ2-2; D is tentatively TRBD1 or TRBD2 (5 bases each). The germline V gene has CDR1 MGHDK and CDR2 SYGVNS. V was shortened by 3 bases and J by 5 bases, with 13 bases between the two germline ends. The CDR3 is made up of 15 amino acids. For the CDR3, the DNA is TGTGCCAGCAGTGAGGGGGTTTCGACAACCGGGGAGCTGTTTTTT. Translating it yields CASSEGVSTTGELFF.

This sequence joins TRBV20-1 and TRBJ1-1; TRBD1 is a possible D gene (5 bases). The CDR3 contains 12 residues. Germline CDR1 reads DFQATT; CDR2 reads SNEGSKA (reference sequence). With 5 bases removed from V and 6 bases from J, the gap between germline ends came to 13 bases. The DNA of the CDR3 is TGCAGTGCTGGAGGACACATACCTGAAGCTTTCTTT. Protein: CSAGGHIPEAFF.

This clonotype ranks as medium-sized. V is TRBV15 and J is TRBJ1-5, with D unresolved. Per germline, CDR1 LNHNV and CDR2 YYDKDF (reference sequence). This CDR3 region has 15 residues. Between the trimmed V and J ends, which lost 0 bases and 6 bases, there was a span of 12 bases. This CDR3 is CATSRDRATGQPQHF. CDR3 sequence (DNA): TGTGCCACCAGCAGAGATAGGGCCACCGGTCAGCCCCAGCATTTT.

This clonotype was detected a few times. V and J are TRBV6-2 or TRBV6-3 and TRBJ1-5; D possibly corresponds to TRBD1 (6 bases). This CDR3 comprises 15 residues. Germline V gene sequence: CDR1 MNHEY, CDR2 SVGEGT. V was pared by 7 bases and J by 2 bases, with 15 bases between. CDR3 loop: CASIKGGIGNQPQHF. For the CDR3, the DNA is TGTGCCAGCATTAAGGGGGGAATCGGCAATCAGCCCCAGCATTTT.

This clonotype was counted a few times. The genes are TRBV6-2 or TRBV6-3 and TRBJ2-2; maybe TRBD2 (6 bases). Trimming shortened V by 2 bases and J by 2 bases, and 18 bases separated the two germline ends. The CDR3 runs 18 residues. Germline V gives CDR1 MNHEY, CDR2 SVGEGT. This CDR3 reads CASSYPPFGTPNTGELFF. CDR3 in DNA: TGTGCCAGCAGTTACCCGCCGTTTGGGACTCCAAACACCGGGGAGCTGTTTTTT.

This clonotype was counted only a few times. V gene TRBV7-9 combines with J gene TRBJ2-7, with D perhaps given as TRBD1 or TRBD2 (5 bases each). The germline V gene has CDR1 SEHNR and CDR2 FQNEAQ (reference sequence). Between the trimmed V and J ends, which lost 1 base and 0 bases, there was a span of 10 bases. The CDR3 consists of 15 residues. The CDR3, as DNA: TGTGCCAGCAGCTTAGGCGAGGGGCTCTCCTACGAGCAGTACTTC. It codes for CASSLGEGLSYEQYF.

V gene TRBV7-2 combines with J gene TRBJ2-6, with 8 bases that match TRBD1. Germline CDR1 SGHTA, CDR2 FQGNSA. The length of the CDR3 is 16 residues. V trimming: 3 bases; J trimming: 2 bases; junction bases outside the gene matches: 3. The CDR3 protein is CASSLKTGAGANVLTF. In DNA, the CDR3 is TGTGCCAGCAGCTTGAAGACAGGGGCTGGGGCCAACGTCCTGACTTTC.